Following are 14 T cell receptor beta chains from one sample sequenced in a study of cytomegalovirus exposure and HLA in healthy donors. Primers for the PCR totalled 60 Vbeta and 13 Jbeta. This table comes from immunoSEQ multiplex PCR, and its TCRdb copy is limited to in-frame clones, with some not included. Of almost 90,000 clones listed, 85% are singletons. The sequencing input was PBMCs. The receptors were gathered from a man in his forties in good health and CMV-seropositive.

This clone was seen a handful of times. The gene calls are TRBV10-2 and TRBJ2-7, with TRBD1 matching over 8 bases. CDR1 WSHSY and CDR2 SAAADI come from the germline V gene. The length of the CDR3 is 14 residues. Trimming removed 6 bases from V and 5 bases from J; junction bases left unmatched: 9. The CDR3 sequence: CASREGQGVHEQYF. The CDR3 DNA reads TGCGCCAGCAGGGAAGGACAGGGTGTCCACGAGCAGTACTTC.

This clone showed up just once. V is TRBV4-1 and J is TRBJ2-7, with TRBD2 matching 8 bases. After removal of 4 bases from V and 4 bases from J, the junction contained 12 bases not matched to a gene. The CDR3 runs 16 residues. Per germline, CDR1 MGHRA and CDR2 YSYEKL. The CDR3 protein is CASSPREGRVAYEQYF. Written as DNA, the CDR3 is TGCGCCAGCAGCCCCCGGGAGGGGCGAGTGGCGTACGAGCAGTACTTC.

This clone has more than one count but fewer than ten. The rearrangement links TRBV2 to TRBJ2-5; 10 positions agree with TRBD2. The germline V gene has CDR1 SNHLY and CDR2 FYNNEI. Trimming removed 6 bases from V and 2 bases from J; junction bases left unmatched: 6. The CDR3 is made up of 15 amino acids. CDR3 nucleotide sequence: TGTGCCAGCAGACCCCGGACTAGCGGTCAAGAGACCCAGTACTTC. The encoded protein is CASRPRTSGQETQYF. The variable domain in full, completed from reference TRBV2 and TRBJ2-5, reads EPEVTQTPSHQVTQMGQEVILRCVPISNHLYFYWYRQILGQKVEFLVSFYNNEISEKSEIFDDQFSVERPDGSNFTLKIRSTKLEDSAMYFCASRPRTSGQETQYFGPGTRLLVL.

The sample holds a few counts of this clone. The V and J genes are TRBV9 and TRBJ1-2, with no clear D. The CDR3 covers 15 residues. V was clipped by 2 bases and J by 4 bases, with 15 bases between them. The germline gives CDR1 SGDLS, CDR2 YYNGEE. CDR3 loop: CASSVTGTLSYGYTF. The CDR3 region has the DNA TGTGCCAGCAGCGTTACGGGAACCCTGAGCTATGGCTACACCTTC.

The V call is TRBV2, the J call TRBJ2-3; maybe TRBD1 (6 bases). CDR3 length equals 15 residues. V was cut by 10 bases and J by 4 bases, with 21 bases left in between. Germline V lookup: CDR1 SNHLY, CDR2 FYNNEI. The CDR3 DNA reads TGTGCCACCAGGGCGATTTTGGGGGCCGCAGATACGCAGTATTTT. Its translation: CATRAILGAADTQYF.

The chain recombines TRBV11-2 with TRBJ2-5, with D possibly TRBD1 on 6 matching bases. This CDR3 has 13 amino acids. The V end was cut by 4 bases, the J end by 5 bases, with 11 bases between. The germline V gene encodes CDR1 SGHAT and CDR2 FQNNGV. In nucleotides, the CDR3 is TGTGCCAGCAGCTCGCTGAGGGGGGAGACCCAGTACTTC. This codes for CASSSLRGETQYF.

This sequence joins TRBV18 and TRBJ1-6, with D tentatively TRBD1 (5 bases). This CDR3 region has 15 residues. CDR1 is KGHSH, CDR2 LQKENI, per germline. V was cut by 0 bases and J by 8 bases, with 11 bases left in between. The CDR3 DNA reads TGTGCCAGCTCACCACCCTACGGGGGGGATTCACCCCTCCACTTT. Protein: CASSPPYGGDSPLHF.

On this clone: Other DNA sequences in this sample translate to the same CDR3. This CDR3 is CASSQLAGASETQYF. In DNA, the CDR3 is TGTGCCAGCAGCCAACTAGCGGGAGCGTCAGAGACCCAGTACTTC. The J gene is TRBJ2-5, the V gene TRBV7-2, with 11 nucleotides matching TRBD2. Germline CDR1 is SGHTA and CDR2 is FQGNSA. V shed 5 bases and J 4 bases; nucleotides not matched to a gene: 6. The CDR3 totals 15 residues.

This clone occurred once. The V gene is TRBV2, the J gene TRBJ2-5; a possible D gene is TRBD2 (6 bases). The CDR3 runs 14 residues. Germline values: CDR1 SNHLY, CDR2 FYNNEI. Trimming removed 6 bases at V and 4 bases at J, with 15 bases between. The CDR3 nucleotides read TGTGCCAGCAGAAGGACTACCTCGGGAGAGACCCAGTACTTC. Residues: CASRRTTSGETQYF.

The chain's CDR3 is CASSLRTSGQETQYF. In DNA form, the CDR3 reads TGTGCCAGCAGCTTACGGACTAGCGGCCAAGAGACCCAGTACTTC. The rearrangement joins TRBV7-9 to TRBJ2-5; TRBD2 agrees at 10 bases. CDR1 is SEHNR and CDR2 is FQNEAQ in the germline V gene (reference sequence). The CDR3 contains 15 residues. J was trimmed by 1 base and V by 2 bases; bases with no gene match: 1.

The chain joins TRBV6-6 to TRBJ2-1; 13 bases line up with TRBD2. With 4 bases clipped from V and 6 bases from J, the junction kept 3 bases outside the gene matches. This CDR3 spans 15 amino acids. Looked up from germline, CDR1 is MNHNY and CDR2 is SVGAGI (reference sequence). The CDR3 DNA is TGTGCCAGCAGTTCCCGGACTAGCGGGGGCAATGAGCAGTTCTTC. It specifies CASSSRTSGGNEQFF.

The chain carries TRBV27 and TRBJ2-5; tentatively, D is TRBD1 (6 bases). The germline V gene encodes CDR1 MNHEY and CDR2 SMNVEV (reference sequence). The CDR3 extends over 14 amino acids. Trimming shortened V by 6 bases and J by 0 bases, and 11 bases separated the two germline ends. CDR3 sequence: CASRPRGYQETQYF. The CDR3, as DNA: TGTGCCAGCAGGCCTAGGGGGTACCAAGAGACCCAGTACTTC.

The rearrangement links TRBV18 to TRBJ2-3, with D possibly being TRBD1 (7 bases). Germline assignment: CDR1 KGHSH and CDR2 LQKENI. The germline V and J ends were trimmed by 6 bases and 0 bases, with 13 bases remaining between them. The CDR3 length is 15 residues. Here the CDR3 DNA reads TGTGCCAGCTCCGCGGGACAGCAAAGCACAGATACGCAGTATTTT. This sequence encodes CASSAGQQSTDTQYF.

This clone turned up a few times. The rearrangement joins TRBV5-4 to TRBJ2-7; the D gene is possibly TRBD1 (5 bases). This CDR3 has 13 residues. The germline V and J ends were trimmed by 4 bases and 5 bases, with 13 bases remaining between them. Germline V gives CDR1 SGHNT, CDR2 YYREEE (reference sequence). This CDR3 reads CASSRQGTHEQYF. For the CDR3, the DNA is TGTGCCAGCAGCCGTCAGGGAACCCACGAGCAGTACTTC.